The sequence of this TCR beta chain was determined in a study of blood T cells in healthy people across ages. The CDR3 loop spans 12 amino acids. V was pared by 7 bases and J by 3 bases, with 9 bases between. This clonotype has a single count. Healthy Caucasians from Russia aged roughly 6 to 95 served as donors. No fewer than 6 million PBMCs went into each sample. A second PCR of 7 to 11 cycles used a sample-barcoded 5' primer and a J-beta primer mix. A template-switch adaptor that had 12 random nucleotides put a tag on each cDNA molecule. TCRdb re-called the 5' RACE reads through MiXCR, storing one row per CDR3 protein. The data show hundreds of thousands of distinct CDR3 sequences, with roughly 44% seen just once and about a fifth held by the top ten.

The sequenced sample was blood. V is TRBV12-3 or TRBV12-4 and J is TRBJ1-1, with D unresolved. The sequence was collected from a man aged 55 to 70 in good health. This CDR3 is CASTLQDTEAFF. In nucleotides, the CDR3 is TGTGCCAGCACCCTCCAGGACACTGAAGCTTTCTTT.